The 2 T cell receptor beta chains presented below share a single source sample, sequenced in a study of T cell changes during pregnancy in multiple sclerosis. The assay was immunoSEQ multiplex PCR, and TCRdb's table has in-frame clones only and misses some. The table lists under 55,000 clones, approximately 91% of them singletons, with roughly a tenth in the top ten. The sequencing used CD8+ T cells from peripheral blood mononuclear cells, collected after pregnancy. The source is a female donor with multiple sclerosis, enrolled in a pregnancy study.

The rearrangement joins TRBV6-1 to TRBJ1-3; D gene uncertain. Germline-derived CDR1 and CDR2 are MNHNS and SASEGT. The CDR3 length is 15 residues. Trimming took off 5 bases at V and 0 bases at J, with 11 bases between the two ends. The CDR3 sequence: CASSLRLSSGNTIYF. Written as DNA, the CDR3 is TGTGCCAGCAGTCTTAGACTGAGCTCTGGAAACACCATATATTTT.

This clone has just one count. The V gene is TRBV19, the J gene TRBJ1-1; TRBD1 matches 11 bases. Losses at the gene ends were 5 bases for V and 5 bases for J; bases not matched to a gene: 10. The CDR3 contains 16 residues. CDR1 and CDR2 from the germline V gene are LNHDA and SQIVND (reference sequence). In nucleotides, the CDR3 is TGTGCCAGTAGTCCTCGGACAGGGGGCTTTCAGACTGAAGCTTTCTTT. Protein product: CASSPRTGGFQTEAFF.